Listed below are T cell receptor beta chains from one sample, sequenced in a study of CD8 T cells in ankylosing spondylitis. Each CDR3 protein is one row after TCRdb ran MiXCR on the 5' RACE reads. The sample holds some 300,000 distinct CDR3 sequences, less than 25% seen once. Specimen: blood, either unsorted or a sorted T cell fraction (not recorded which). The receptors derive from a female donor with ankylosing spondylitis or in good health (not recorded which). Both conserved end residues are part of each CDR3. The order of the fields is D gene, clone size, J gene, V gene, CDR3 DNA, CDR3 protein. A D gene is named only where the DNA matches it firmly. Some rows have no size entry. The others give once, few or many, or a class for an expanded clone.

. . TRBJ2-2 TRBV20-1 TGCAGTGCGAGGGATCCCCCAGGCGGGGAGCTGTTTTTT CSARDPPGGELFF
. few TRBJ2-7 TRBV6-5 TGTGCCAGCAGTTACGACCCCTCAACTACATACGAGCAGTACTTC CASSYDPSTTYEQYF
. few TRBJ1-1 TRBV2 TGTGCCAGCACCCGCCGGGGAACTGAAGCTTTCTTT CASTRRGTEAFF
TRBD2 . TRBJ2-7 TRBV20-1 TGCAGTGGCGAACCGGGAGGCTGGTACGAGCAGTACTTC CSGEPGGWYEQYF
. few TRBJ2-3 TRBV7-2 TGTGCCAGCAGCTACTTACCGGAAGCATATACGCAGTATTTT CASSYLPEAYTQYF
TRBD1 few TRBJ1-5 TRBV15 TGTGCCACCAGCAGAGTGCAGGGGGTCGGGAGCAATCAGCCCCAGCATTTT CATSRVQGVGSNQPQHF
. . TRBJ1-1 TRBV19 TGTGCCAGTACCCTCCATGGCAGGGCGAACACTGAAGCTTTCTTT CASTLHGRANTEAFF
. . TRBJ2-7 TRBV6-1 TGTGCCAGCAGCCGGGACAAGTACTACGAGCAGTACTTC CASSRDKYYEQYF
. . TRBJ2-7 TRBV5-4 TGTGCCAGCAGCTTGCTGTCATCATACGAGCAGTACTTC CASSLLSSYEQYF
. few TRBJ1-4 TRBV4-3 TGCGCCAGCGGGGACTGGACAGTTTCTGAAAAACTGTTTTTT CASGDWTVSEKLFF
TRBD2 few TRBJ2-1 TRBV29-1 TGCAGCGTTGACAGAGCGGGAGCCTCGGGTGAGCAGTTCTTC CSVDRAGASGEQFF
TRBD1 . TRBJ1-5 TRBV12-3/TRBV12-4 TGTGCCAGCAGCCCACAGGGGAGGTACAATCAGCCCCAGCATTTT CASSPQGRYNQPQHF
TRBD1 few TRBJ2-1 TRBV29-1 TGCAGCGTTGAGGGACAGGGTTATGGCAATGAGCAGTTCTTC CSVEGQGYGNEQFF
. . TRBJ2-3 TRBV10-2 TGCGCCAGCAGTGAATGGGGGAGGTCAGATACGCAGTATTTT CASSEWGRSDTQYF
TRBD2 . TRBJ2-1 TRBV29-1 TGCAGCGTTGGGTCTAGCGGGAGGACTAGGTCGGGCAATGAGCAGTTCTTC CSVGSSGRTRSGNEQFF
TRBD1 . TRBJ2-3 TRBV12-3/TRBV12-4 TGTGCCAGCAGGTTCCTCGGAGACAGGGGGGTATATTTT CASRFLGDRGVYF
. . TRBJ2-4 TRBV4-1 TGCGCCAGCAGTCAAAACCAGGGGGGTAGAAACATTCAGTACTTC CASSQNQGGRNIQYF